This TCR beta chain was found in a study of blood T cell repertoires in COVID-19. As for the study in general: Acute-phase and convalescent COVID-19 samples originated in the United States, Italy and Spain. T cells, B-cell-depleted T cells, or PBMCs provided the cDNA or gDNA that served as material.

V gave up 5 bases and J gave up 2 bases, with 15 bases separating them. The CDR3 is 15 residues long. Per germline, CDR1 LGHNT and CDR2 FRNRAP. As handled by the study authors: Estimation of nucleated cell counts was performed using reference gene primer amplification. Clones were read by immunoSEQ multiplex PCR, and TCRdb kept only the in-frame ones, dropping some. The DNA was the basis for D and trimming; V, J and clone size are from that table. Of 45,000 to 60,000 clones in the sample, more than 85% were seen once. Sequencing input: peripheral blood. This TCR came from a man in his fifties or sixties with acute or convalescent COVID-19. The V call is TRBV12-5, the J call TRBJ1-2; D uncertain. CDR3: CASGAPLPRNYGYTF. Here the CDR3 DNA reads TGTGCTAGTGGTGCCCCCCTCCCCAGAAACTATGGCTACACCTTC.